A single sample is the source of the 22 T cell receptor beta chains below, sequenced in a study of early T cells in non-severe SARS-CoV-2 infection. TCRdb redid the calling of the 5' RACE reads with MiXCR, one entry per CDR3 protein. The table lists fewer than 50,000 distinct CDR3 sequences, around 6.5% of them singletons. Sequenced material: whole blood, taken at baseline. The receptors derive from an adult who was a healthcare worker with PCR-confirmed SARS-CoV-2 infection or an uninfected control (not recorded which).

The table lists this clonotype with many counts. J is TRBJ2-1 and V is TRBV9, with D unresolved. Germline CDR1 SGDLS, CDR2 YYNGEE. V gave up 4 bases and J gave up 0 bases, with 23 bases separating them. This CDR3 spans 19 amino acids. CDR3 nucleotides: TGTGCCAGCAGCCGTAGCTATAGGTATGGCGGCAGCTCCTACAATGAGCAGTTCTTC. This codes for CASSRSYRYGGSSYNEQFF.

This clonotype was recorded at least ten times. The rearrangement links TRBV7-2 to TRBJ2-7, with D hard to call. The CDR3 length is 13 residues. Trimming took 5 bases from V and 3 from J, leaving 11 bases between them. Germline loops: CDR1 SGHTA, CDR2 FQGNSA. CDR3 in DNA: TGTGCCAGCAGCCCGGACGGATTCTACGAGCAGTACTTC. Translating gives CASSPDGFYEQYF.

This clonotype appeared many times. The chain recombines TRBV7-8 with TRBJ1-3; tentatively, D is TRBD1 (6 bases). V lost 4 bases to trimming and J lost 7 bases, with 17 bases between them. The CDR3 has 15 amino acids. Germline lookup yields CDR1 SGHVS and CDR2 FQNEAQ. The CDR3 is CASSSQTGTGNTIYF. For the CDR3, the DNA is TGTGCCAGCAGCTCCCAGACAGGAACAGGCAACACCATATATTTT.

This clonotype was seen only a few times. V usage is TRBV7-2 and J usage is TRBJ2-1, with TRBD2 identical over 11 bases. The CDR3 extends over 15 amino acids. Germline CDR1 SGHTA, CDR2 FQGNSA. The V gene end was trimmed by 5 bases and the J gene end by 6 bases; junction bases not matched to a gene: 6. The CDR3 DNA sequence: TGTGCCAGCAGCCAACTAGCGGGGGTTTTCAATGAGCAGTTCTTC. This translates into CASSQLAGVFNEQFF.

This clonotype was recorded at least ten times. The rearrangement uses TRBV7-9 and TRBJ2-3; perhaps D is TRBD1 or TRBD2 (5 bases each). Deletions cut 5 bases from V and 0 bases from J, with 12 bases between. The CDR3 sequence is 15 residues long. The germline V gene encodes CDR1 SEHNR and CDR2 FQNEAQ (reference sequence). CDR3 DNA sequence: TGTGCCAGCAGCGCCGGGACCTTGAGCACAGATACGCAGTATTTT. Amino acid sequence: CASSAGTLSTDTQYF.

This clonotype appeared many times. Here the CDR3 reads CASSQVIRAYTEAFF. The CDR3 DNA follows: TGCGCCAGCAGCCAAGTAATACGGGCTTACACTGAAGCTTTCTTT. The J gene is TRBJ1-1, the V gene TRBV4-3, with D unresolved. Trimming took off 1 base at V and 3 bases at J, with 12 bases between the two ends. Germline assignment: CDR1 LGHNA and CDR2 YSLEER. This CDR3 has 15 residues.

This chain links TRBV5-4 with TRBJ2-1, with 11 bases aligning to TRBD2. Trimming cost V 0 bases and J 9 bases; bases outside gene matches: 5. This CDR3 has 15 residues. The germline gives CDR1 SGHNT, CDR2 YYREEE (reference sequence). CDR3: CASSLGLAGNGEQFF. CDR3 nucleotide sequence: TGTGCCAGCAGCTTGGGACTAGCGGGGAACGGTGAGCAGTTCTTC. Supplemented by reference TRBV5-4 and TRBJ2-1, the full variable domain reads ETGVTQSPTHLIKTRGQQVTLRCSSQSGHNTVSWYQQALGQGPQFIFQYYREEENGRGNFPPRFSGLQFPNYSSELNVNALELDDSALYLCASSLGLAGNGEQFFGPGTRLTVL.

The chain couples TRBV11-2 to TRBJ2-1, with 8 nucleotides matching TRBD2. There are 16 residues in the CDR3. The germline V gene has CDR1 SGHAT and CDR2 FQNNGV. V trimming: 4 bases; J trimming: 2 bases; junction bases outside the gene matches: 7. CDR3 amino acids: CASSSPLSGTYNEQFF. DNA for the CDR3: TGTGCCAGCAGCTCGCCACTTAGCGGGACCTACAATGAGCAGTTCTTC.

This clonotype was seen many times. The chain joins TRBV6-5 to TRBJ2-3; D ambiguous. CDR1 and CDR2 from the germline V gene are MNHEY and SVGAGI. The CDR3 covers 14 residues. The V gene lost 2 bases and the J gene lost 4 bases, with 10 bases spanning the gap. For the CDR3, the DNA is TGTGCCAGCAGTTACAGTAGGGCTCCAGATACGCAGTATTTT. Residues: CASSYSRAPDTQYF.

This clonotype has ten or more counts. The chain is built from TRBV11-3 and TRBJ2-7, with D hard to call. V was clipped by 5 bases and J by 7 bases, with 18 bases between them. The CDR3 contains 14 residues. Germline V gene lookup returns CDR1 SGHNT and CDR2 YENEEA. The CDR3 DNA is TGTGCCAGCAGCCCTTTGATGGCCTTAGGGGAGCAGTACTTC. Translation: CASSPLMALGEQYF.

This clonotype was seen many times. V and J are TRBV11-2 and TRBJ2-5, with a possible D match to TRBD2 (6 bases). Germline V gene data show CDR1 as SGHAT and CDR2 as FQNNGV. This CDR3 has 16 amino acids. V was pared by 2 bases and J by 1 base, with 14 bases between. The DNA of the CDR3 is TGTGCCAGCAGCTTACTGGGGGGAGTTGGCCAAGAGACCCAGTACTTC. This gives the protein CASSLLGGVGQETQYF.

The chain recombines TRBV15 with TRBJ1-4, with D possibly matching TRBD1 (5 bases). CDR1 and CDR2 (germline): LNHNV, YYDKDF (reference sequence). V was shortened by 7 bases and J by 8 bases, with 17 bases between the two germline ends. The CDR3 contains 14 residues. The CDR3 nucleotides are TGTGCCACCAAAAGGGACCCCCCCACGGAAAAACTGTTTTTT. It translates to CATKRDPPTEKLFF.

This clonotype was counted at least ten times. The rearrangement links TRBV20-1 to TRBJ1-1; D perhaps matches TRBD1 (5 bases). Trimming left V 0 bases short and J 6 bases short, with 20 bases between. This CDR3 is 16 amino acids long. Germline lookup yields CDR1 DFQATT and CDR2 SNEGSKA (reference sequence). As DNA, the CDR3 is TGCAGTGCTAGAGATGAAGTGGCAGGGAGTCGTGCTGAAGCTTTCTTT. It is translated as CSARDEVAGSRAEAFF.

This clonotype was observed many times. The CDR3 region has the DNA TGTGCCAGCAGCCGCGGGTCAGCGGAAGCCCTCCACTTT. It translates to CASSRGSAEALHF. The chain uses TRBV6-6 and TRBJ1-6; D remains ambiguous. This CDR3 spans 13 amino acids. V lost 6 bases to trimming and J lost 14 bases, with 17 bases between them. CDR1 MNHNY and CDR2 SVGAGI come from the germline V gene (reference sequence).

This clonotype was counted at least ten times. This chain connects TRBV11-3 to TRBJ1-4; possible D gene TRBD1, 6 bases. The germline V gene has CDR1 SGHNT and CDR2 YENEEA. V lost 4 bases and J 7 bases, leaving 16 bases between the germline ends. The length of the CDR3 is 15 residues. The CDR3 reads CASSSFRGRGEKLFF. The CDR3 DNA is TGTGCCAGCAGCTCTTTCAGGGGAAGGGGTGAAAAACTGTTTTTT.

This clonotype was detected ten times or more. The chain combines TRBV11-2 with TRBJ1-2; D not resolved. This CDR3 contains 13 residues. The V end lost 6 bases, the J end lost 4 bases, and 12 bases lay between the germline ends. Germline-derived CDR1 and CDR2 are SGHAT and FQNNGV. CDR3 amino acids: CASSLPDGYGYTF. In nucleotides, the CDR3 is TGTGCCAGCAGTCTCCCCGATGGCTATGGCTACACCTTC.

The genes are TRBV24-1 and TRBJ2-7, with 8 bases lining up with TRBD1. This CDR3 has 12 amino acids. The V and J ends lost 3 bases and 9 bases, in that order; junction bases with no gene match: 3. CDR1 is KGHDR and CDR2 is SFDVKD in the germline V gene. The CDR3 loop is CATSDPQGGQYF. CDR3 sequence (DNA): TGTGCCACCAGTGATCCACAGGGGGGGCAGTACTTC.

As concerns this clonotype: This may be a read error: a much more frequent sequence differs by one nucleotide. The chain carries TRBV2 and TRBJ1-3; the D gene is possibly TRBD1 (6 bases). CDR1 SNHLY and CDR2 FYNNEI come from the germline V gene. The CDR3 contains 14 residues. CDR3 bases: TGTGCCAGCAGGGACAGCAGCTCTGGAACCACCATATATTTT. It translates to CASRDSSSGTTIYF. Full variable domain (remainder filled in from reference TRBV2 and TRBJ1-3): EPEVTQTPSHQVTQMGQEVILRCVPISNHLYFYWYRQILGQKVEFLVSFYNNEISEKSEIFDDQFSVERPDGSNFTLKIRSTKLEDSAMYFCASRDSSSGTTIYFGEGSWLTVV.

The J gene is TRBJ2-3, the V gene TRBV20-1; D not certain. Near its end, the DNA agrees better with TRBJ1-5, so the J call may be wrong. CDR3 length: 14 residues. CDR1 and CDR2 (germline): DFQATT, SNEGSKA (reference sequence). As DNA, the CDR3 is TGCAGTGCTAGACCCTTACCTCCCACAGATACGCAGCATTTT. This encodes CSARPLPPTDTQHF.

This clonotype was observed at least ten times. At one end, the junction sequence differs from germline, possibly due to a read error. The V and J genes are TRBV7-7 and TRBJ2-7; TRBD1 agrees at 7 bases. The CDR3 has 15 residues. CDR1 is SSHAT, CDR2 FNYEAQ, per germline (reference sequence). This CDR3 reads CASSSGTDGIYEQYF. In DNA form, the CDR3 reads TGTGCTAGCAGCTCCGGGACAGATGGGATCTACGAGCAGTACTTC.

This clonotype was counted at least ten times. The missing conserved phenylalanine or tryptophan at the end of this CDR3 makes a read error likely. The DNA is omitted, as the CDR3 cannot be located on it reliably, and the CDR3 follows TCRdb's listing. The rearrangement links TRBV4-2 to TRBJ2-5; TRBD1 is the table's D call and was not checked against the DNA. The CDR3 spans 12 residues, counting both ends. Germline V lookup: CDR1 LGHNA, CDR2 YNFKEQ. The CDR3 loop reads CASSRNFGARDP.

The chain has TRBV6-1 and TRBJ2-3, with D unresolved. Trimming removed 3 bases from V and 6 bases from J, with 16 bases in between. The germline gives CDR1 MNHNS, CDR2 SASEGT. CDR3 length: 15 residues. The DNA of the CDR3 is TGTGCCAGCAGTGATGGTGTCCCGACGCGGGATACGCAGTATTTT. Amino acid sequence: CASSDGVPTRDTQYF.